This T cell receptor beta chain appears in the sequencing data of a study of cytotoxic CD8 clonotypes in ibrutinib-treated CLL listed by TCRdb under 2021. Turning to the overall study: The cohort was composed of ten to eleven relapsed/refractory and roughly 14 treatment-naive patients; IGHV unmutated status was identified in some 17 patients. Response samples were obtained after a median of roughly 13 months of treatment, with a range of about 6 to 40 months. On average, each sample yielded hundreds of thousands of productive templates and 85,000 to 95,000 productive rearrangements. Responses were partial in 24 patients and complete in 2; after median approximately 5.5 years follow-up, about 15 stayed in remission and some twelve progressed. Longitudinal samples were available for about 30% of the roughly 86 trial participants. Cryopreserved peripheral blood mononuclear cells were collected before treatment, at response, and at either disease progression or sustained remission.

To note about this clone: Its target antigen remains unknown. Base qualities were left out, and no much larger clone turns up one base away.

Each clonotype received, on average, 10x coverage in deep resolution sequencing performed on a MiSeq, where the target depth lay between 1 in 1 million and 1 in 200,000 T cells. TCR beta libraries were generated with the immunoSEQ hsTCRB Kit. The authors' pipeline ran thus. Data were analyzed with ImmunoSEQ Data Assistant and ImmunoSEQ Analyzer, with V, D and J genes assigned per IMGT definitions. Clonality, which ranges from 0 to 1, was calculated as one minus the normalized Shannon entropy of productive rearrangement frequencies. Public clonotype analysis was restricted to overrepresented clonotypes comprising at least 0.05% of each patient's repertoire. Repertoires from some twelve age-matched healthy donors in immuneACCESS were used as clonality controls. The clones in this table, taken by TCRdb from immuneACCESS, are in-frame only. Not every clone is retained; where verified, under half of the shortfall comes from an unresolved V gene, and the cause of the rest is unknown. V and J calls and clone size are given by that table; D and trimming were obtained from the DNA. Here the sample has 17,000 or so clones; approximately 81% occur a single time. The ten biggest clones cover over 15% of the sample.

Reading the germline V gene gives CDR1 SGHTA and CDR2 FQGNSA. A distance of 15 bases separates the germline ends of V and J, which lose 8 bases and 7 bases respectively. Counted from cysteine to phenylalanine, this CDR3 has 13 amino acids. Only the CDR3 DNA stays, 39 bases, in frame from base 1. General study outcomes and caveats: Clonality rose at ibrutinib response, remained stable during sustained remission, and dropped back toward baseline at progression. Baseline clonality was found to be higher than that of age-matched healthy donors and was strongly correlated with circulating CD8+ T-cell counts. Lymph node repertoires were not examined, and the timing of sampling was not matched between patients in sustained remission and those whose disease progressed. Public clonotypes were rare and either shrank or stayed stable during treatment, and the rise in clonality at ibrutinib response reflected expansion of private clonotypes.

For TCR beta library preparation, about 2 micrograms of genomic DNA was extracted from cryopreserved PBMCs. Longitudinal blood samples from CLL patients receiving ibrutinib monotherapy were subjected to high-throughput TCR beta sequencing. The patients took part in an open-label, single-center phase 2 trial of ibrutinib monotherapy. The rearrangement joined TRBV7-2 to TRBJ2-1; the D gene lacks a confident call. Material: PBMCs, obtained before ibrutinib treatment. The clonotype comes from a human donor with chronic lymphocytic leukemia. The nucleotide sequence reads as follows: TGTGCCAGCTTACGAGTTAGAGAAAATGAGCAGTTCTTC. It codes for CASLRVRENEQFF.